Listed below are T cell receptor beta chains from one sample, sequenced in a study of blood T cell repertoires in COVID-19. Assay: immunoSEQ multiplex PCR; the TCRdb copy retains only in-frame clones and omits some. The sample lists some 100,000 clones, around 88% seen once, with roughly 8.3% in the top ten. Sequencing used peripheral blood. These receptors were collected from a woman between 65 and 79 years old with acute or convalescent COVID-19. Each CDR3 is given with its conserved first and last residue. Fields, in order: V gene, D gene, J gene, clone size, CDR3 DNA, CDR3 protein. The D gene is left open where the match is weak. Size is stated for part of the rows, as once, few or many counts, or as a class when the clone is expanded.

v_gene: TRBV2
d_gene: .
j_gene: TRBJ1-2
abundance: .
CDR3nt: TGTGCCACCACCCCGACAGGCAAAGGCTACACCTTC
CDR3aa: CATTPTGKGYTF

v_gene: TRBV9
d_gene: .
j_gene: TRBJ2-3
abundance: .
CDR3nt: TGTGCCAGCAGCCCTCGCGTGACAGATACGCAGTATTTT
CDR3aa: CASSPRVTDTQYF

v_gene: TRBV11-1
d_gene: TRBD1
j_gene: TRBJ1-1
abundance: .
CDR3nt: TGTGCCAGCAGCTTACGTGGGGACAGGGGGCTCACTGAAGCTTTCTTT
CDR3aa: CASSLRGDRGLTEAFF

v_gene: TRBV7-9
d_gene: .
j_gene: TRBJ2-7
abundance: .
CDR3nt: TGTGCCAGCAGCCCCGGGAGAACCGTATACGAGCAGTACTTC
CDR3aa: CASSPGRTVYEQYF

v_gene: TRBV9
d_gene: .
j_gene: TRBJ2-2
abundance: .
CDR3nt: TGTGCCAGCAGCGTAGCTATGATAGCCGAGAACACCGGGGAGCTGTTTTTT
CDR3aa: CASSVAMIAENTGELFF

v_gene: TRBV18
d_gene: TRBD2
j_gene: TRBJ2-3
abundance: .
CDR3nt: TGTGCCAGCTCACAGGGACTACTAGGGACAGATACGCAGTATTTT
CDR3aa: CASSQGLLGTDTQYF

v_gene: TRBV29-1
d_gene: .
j_gene: TRBJ2-7
abundance: .
CDR3nt: TGCAGCGTTGAAGTGGCCGATCACTACGAGCAGTACTTC
CDR3aa: CSVEVADHYEQYF

v_gene: TRBV3-1/TRBV3-2
d_gene: TRBD2
j_gene: TRBJ2-5
abundance: .
CDR3nt: TGTGCCAGCAGCCACTCAGCGGGGGGAACCCAAGAGACCCAGTACTTC
CDR3aa: CASSHSAGGTQETQYF

v_gene: TRBV19
d_gene: .
j_gene: TRBJ1-1
abundance: .
CDR3nt: TGTGCCAGTACCATCGGGGGGCAGCCAAACACTGAAGCTTTCTTT
CDR3aa: CASTIGGQPNTEAFF

v_gene: TRBV4-2
d_gene: TRBD1
j_gene: TRBJ2-2
abundance: once
CDR3nt: TGTGCCAGCAGCCAAGAAACAGGGGATATCACCGGGGAGCTGTTTTTT
CDR3aa: CASSQETGDITGELFF

v_gene: TRBV11-2
d_gene: TRBD2
j_gene: TRBJ2-7
abundance: .
CDR3nt: TGTGCCAGCAGCTACCTAGCGGGAGGGTACGAGCAGTACTTC
CDR3aa: CASSYLAGGYEQYF

v_gene: TRBV27
d_gene: TRBD1
j_gene: TRBJ2-1
abundance: .
CDR3nt: TGTGCCAGCACCGACAGGGATCCAACCTACAATGAGCAGTTCTTC
CDR3aa: CASTDRDPTYNEQFF

v_gene: TRBV30
d_gene: TRBD1
j_gene: TRBJ1-5
abundance: .
CDR3nt: TGTGCCTGGAGTGGGGACAGGGGTAGCAATCAGCCCCAGCATTTT
CDR3aa: CAWSGDRGSNQPQHF

v_gene: TRBV28
d_gene: .
j_gene: TRBJ2-5
abundance: .
CDR3nt: TGTGCCACCATGCGGGGGCCAGGGGAGACCCAGTACTTC
CDR3aa: CATMRGPGETQYF

v_gene: TRBV28
d_gene: TRBD1
j_gene: TRBJ1-2
abundance: .
CDR3nt: TGTGCCAGCAGGCAACAGGGGAGCACCTATGGCTACACCTTC
CDR3aa: CASRQQGSTYGYTF

v_gene: TRBV5-1
d_gene: TRBD1
j_gene: TRBJ2-1
abundance: .
CDR3nt: TGCGCCAGCAGCTTGTCGCCGGGACAGGGGTACAATGAGCAGTTCTTC
CDR3aa: CASSLSPGQGYNEQFF

v_gene: TRBV18
d_gene: TRBD1
j_gene: TRBJ1-1
abundance: .
CDR3nt: TGTGCCAGCTGCCGGGACAGAGATACTGAAGCTTTCTTT
CDR3aa: CASCRDRDTEAFF

v_gene: TRBV5-1
d_gene: .
j_gene: TRBJ2-5
abundance: once
CDR3nt: TGCGCCAGCAGCTTGGTGGCCAACCAAGAGACCCAGTACTTC
CDR3aa: CASSLVANQETQYF

v_gene: TRBV5-1
d_gene: .
j_gene: TRBJ1-6
abundance: .
CDR3nt: TGCGCCAGCAGCTGGACAGATCTTAATTCACCCCTCCACTTT
CDR3aa: CASSWTDLNSPLHF

v_gene: TRBV18
d_gene: .
j_gene: TRBJ2-7
abundance: .
CDR3nt: TGTGCCAGCTCCCCTCGGAGCGGAACCTACGAGCAGTACTTC
CDR3aa: CASSPRSGTYEQYF

v_gene: TRBV19
d_gene: .
j_gene: TRBJ1-6
abundance: .
CDR3nt: TGTGCCAGTAGTAACAGACAGAGTTTCAATTCACCCCTCCACTTT
CDR3aa: CASSNRQSFNSPLHF

v_gene: TRBV7-8
d_gene: .
j_gene: TRBJ1-5
abundance: .
CDR3nt: TGTGCCAGCAGCTCGGGGGTGGGCATCAGCAATCAGCCCCAGCATTTT
CDR3aa: CASSSGVGISNQPQHF

v_gene: TRBV28
d_gene: TRBD2
j_gene: TRBJ2-3
abundance: once
CDR3nt: TGTGCCAGCAGTTCCTCCGTCCTAGCGGGTAGGGCAGATACGCAGTATTTT
CDR3aa: CASSSSVLAGRADTQYF

v_gene: TRBV27
d_gene: .
j_gene: TRBJ1-4
abundance: .
CDR3nt: TGTGCCAGCAGTTTATCGAGCGGATCAACTAATGAAAAACTGTTTTTT
CDR3aa: CASSLSSGSTNEKLFF

v_gene: TRBV5-1
d_gene: TRBD2
j_gene: TRBJ2-3
abundance: .
CDR3nt: TGCGCCAGCAGCTTGGACGTTAGCGGGAGCACAGATACGCAGTATTTT
CDR3aa: CASSLDVSGSTDTQYF

v_gene: TRBV11-2
d_gene: .
j_gene: TRBJ2-1
abundance: .
CDR3nt: TGTGCCAGCAGCTTTTTTGGGCCCAGCCCCTACAATGAGCAGTTCTTC
CDR3aa: CASSFFGPSPYNEQFF

v_gene: TRBV19
d_gene: TRBD1
j_gene: TRBJ1-5
abundance: .
CDR3nt: TGTGCCAGTAGTTATGACAGGGGGGGCAATCAGCCCCAGCATTTT
CDR3aa: CASSYDRGGNQPQHF

v_gene: TRBV6-1
d_gene: .
j_gene: TRBJ1-2
abundance: .
CDR3nt: TGTGCCAGCAGTGAAGCCCAGGGACTCCACTATGGCTACACCTTC
CDR3aa: CASSEAQGLHYGYTF

v_gene: TRBV28
d_gene: TRBD1
j_gene: TRBJ1-2
abundance: many
CDR3nt: TGTGCCAGCAGCAAAGACCTGGGACAGGGATATGGCTACACCTTC
CDR3aa: CASSKDLGQGYGYTF

v_gene: TRBV19
d_gene: TRBD1
j_gene: TRBJ1-5
abundance: once
CDR3nt: TGTGCCACCTTGGGGGGGACAGGCGGGAATTGGGGCAATCAGCCCCAGCATTTT
CDR3aa: CATLGGTGGNWGNQPQHF

v_gene: TRBV27
d_gene: TRBD1
j_gene: TRBJ1-5
abundance: .
CDR3nt: TGTGCCAGCAGTTTCAGCAGGGGGCAGCCCCAGCATTTT
CDR3aa: CASSFSRGQPQHF

v_gene: TRBV7-8
d_gene: .
j_gene: TRBJ2-2
abundance: .
CDR3nt: TGTGCCAGCAGACAGAACACCGGGGAGCTGTTTTTT
CDR3aa: CASRQNTGELFF

v_gene: TRBV7-2
d_gene: .
j_gene: TRBJ1-6
abundance: .
CDR3nt: TGTGCCAGCAGCTTAGACCGGAGCCCTAATTCACCCCTCCACTTT
CDR3aa: CASSLDRSPNSPLHF

v_gene: TRBV9
d_gene: TRBD1
j_gene: TRBJ2-1
abundance: once
CDR3nt: TGTGCCAGCAGCGTAGGACCAGGGGGCGTTGGTGATGAGCAGTTCTTC
CDR3aa: CASSVGPGGVGDEQFF

v_gene: TRBV7-9
d_gene: TRBD1
j_gene: TRBJ1-1
abundance: .
CDR3nt: TGTGCCAGCTTCACCAGGGGGCTCACTGAAGCTTTCTTT
CDR3aa: CASFTRGLTEAFF

v_gene: TRBV30
d_gene: .
j_gene: TRBJ1-1
abundance: .
CDR3nt: TGTGCCTGGAGTGTACCCACAGGGAACACTGAAGCTTTCTTT
CDR3aa: CAWSVPTGNTEAFF

v_gene: TRBV2
d_gene: .
j_gene: TRBJ2-2
abundance: many
CDR3nt: TGTGCCAGCAGCGGGAGGAACACCGGGGAGCTGTTTTTT
CDR3aa: CASSGRNTGELFF

v_gene: TRBV7-9
d_gene: .
j_gene: TRBJ1-1
abundance: .
CDR3nt: TGTGCCAGCAGCTATATTTTAAACACTGAAGCTTTCTTT
CDR3aa: CASSYILNTEAFF

v_gene: TRBV5-1
d_gene: .
j_gene: TRBJ2-1
abundance: .
CDR3nt: TGCGCCAGCAGCTTGTCCGGGATCGGTGGGAATGAGCAGTTCTTC
CDR3aa: CASSLSGIGGNEQFF

v_gene: TRBV12-3/TRBV12-4
d_gene: .
j_gene: TRBJ1-1
abundance: few
CDR3nt: TGTGCCAGCAGTTTTGAAACACCTGAAGCTTTCTTT
CDR3aa: CASSFETPEAFF

v_gene: TRBV20-1
d_gene: .
j_gene: TRBJ1-5
abundance: .
CDR3nt: TGCAGTGCTAGTACAGGGAGTAGCAATCAGCCCCAGCATTTT
CDR3aa: CSASTGSSNQPQHF

v_gene: TRBV9
d_gene: .
j_gene: TRBJ1-6
abundance: .
CDR3nt: TGTGCCAGCAGTGGAGGGGTGGGTTATAATTCACCCCTCCACTTT
CDR3aa: CASSGGVGYNSPLHF

v_gene: TRBV29-1
d_gene: .
j_gene: TRBJ2-5
abundance: .
CDR3nt: TGCAGCGTTGGAAGGGTGCAGGGGAGGGGGGAGACCCAGTACTTC
CDR3aa: CSVGRVQGRGETQYF

v_gene: TRBV11-2
d_gene: .
j_gene: TRBJ1-4
abundance: .
CDR3nt: TGTGCCAGCAGCTTTTCGGTCATGCGGGAAAAACTGTTTTTT
CDR3aa: CASSFSVMREKLFF

v_gene: TRBV7-9
d_gene: .
j_gene: TRBJ2-3
abundance: .
CDR3nt: TGTGCCAGCAGCTACTACACAGATACGCAGTATTTT
CDR3aa: CASSYYTDTQYF

v_gene: TRBV24-1
d_gene: TRBD1
j_gene: TRBJ2-3
abundance: .
CDR3nt: TGTGCCACCAGTGATTGGGGGACAGGGGAGAGAGATACGCAGTATTTT
CDR3aa: CATSDWGTGERDTQYF

v_gene: TRBV7-3
d_gene: TRBD1
j_gene: TRBJ1-6
abundance: .
CDR3nt: TGTGCCAGCAGCGTTTTGGGACAGGGTAATTCACCCCTCCACTTT
CDR3aa: CASSVLGQGNSPLHF

v_gene: TRBV5-8
d_gene: .
j_gene: TRBJ1-6
abundance: .
CDR3nt: TGTGCCAGCAGAGATACAGGGTACAATTCACCCCTCCACTTT
CDR3aa: CASRDTGYNSPLHF

v_gene: TRBV12-3/TRBV12-4
d_gene: .
j_gene: TRBJ2-5
abundance: .
CDR3nt: TGTGCCAGCAGGTCTGAGACTTCTCAGTACTTC
CDR3aa: CASRSETSQYF

v_gene: TRBV9
d_gene: .
j_gene: TRBJ2-1
abundance: .
CDR3nt: TGTGCCAGCAGCGTAGATGTTCCGGCGGGGGCCTCCTACAATGAGCAGTTCTTC
CDR3aa: CASSVDVPAGASYNEQFF

v_gene: TRBV5-5
d_gene: .
j_gene: TRBJ2-7
abundance: .
CDR3nt: TGTGCCAGCGACAGTACCTACGAGCAGTACTTC
CDR3aa: CASDSTYEQYF

v_gene: TRBV13
d_gene: TRBD1
j_gene: TRBJ1-6
abundance: once
CDR3nt: TGTGCCAGCAGCTTAGAAAGGGGGCGTGGACCCCTCCACTTT
CDR3aa: CASSLERGRGPLHF